This is a list of T cell receptor beta chains from one sample in a study of molecular identifiers for immune sequencing clone quantification. TCRdb ran MiXCR on the PCR reads and lists one entry per CDR3 protein. Of 350,000 or so distinct CDR3 sequences listed, 20% to 25% are singletons. The sequencing input was naive CD8+ T cells from blood, with Jurkat cell RNA spiked in. The receptors derive from a human donor in good health. Some libraries in this study had Jurkat cell RNA spiked in. Each CDR3 is given without its conserved first and last residue.

>TRBV7-9
ASSPHRTGVLFWANVLT
>TRBV25-1
ASSDRASSYTDTQY
>TRBV20-1
SATQGAGEQY
>TRBV4-2
ASSPPDRAHEQY
>TRBV20-1
SARRRGGQGVGNTIY
>TRBV19
ASSIDGGSKKTQY
>TRBV30
AWRTPAVETQY
>TRBV20-1
SANGAAYNEQS
>TRBV27
ASAPGYSYEQY
>TRBV13
ASSPDRGQYIRY
>TRBV7-2
ASSLYQVSYNEQF
>TRBV20-1
SARDQPDRVPTEAF
>TRBV7-3
ASSARTSGSAQETQY
>TRBV4-1
ASSQEDPQVSGANVLT
>TRBV7-2
ASSFGAYSNQPQH
>TRBV29-1
SVVGPGGEQF
>TRBV4-1
ASSQAPQYQETQY